This T cell receptor (beta chain) originates from a study of T cells in Graves' hyperthyroidism and ophthalmopathy (dated by TCRdb to the late 2010s). Looking at the study overall: To identify distinguishing TCR V-J signatures, a discovery cohort of around 98 patients was used, comprising 43 with Graves' ophthalmopathy and roughly 60 with stable Graves' hyperthyroidism. An independent validation cohort of around 20 hyperthyroidism patients and about 15 patients who later progressed to ophthalmopathy tested prospective prediction of ophthalmopathy. The roughly 94 discovery patients were randomly divided into training and test sets at a 7:3 ratio. The paper reports TCR Vbeta CDR3 sequencing of some 140 peripheral blood samples: around 45 ophthalmopathy, fewer than 80 hyperthyroidism and around 17 progressor patients. The study also compared thyroid tissue and blood T-cell repertoires from five or six Graves' hyperthyroidism patients. Once sampling was done, hyperthyroidism patients were given methimazole at a starting dose of 30 mg daily, whereas ophthalmopathy patients were given high-dose intravenous methylprednisolone. What the study reported, not specific to this receptor: Most expanded thyroid clonotypes (frequency above 0.001) were also detected in blood, suggesting blood repertoires may reflect thyroid immune responses. In validation, the model predicted progression to ophthalmopathy a median of roughly 6.2 months before onset, with roughly 68% sensitivity and 72.22% specificity. No statistical method was used to set the sample size in advance, and investigators knew the group allocation. In cross-validation, a model built on a 13 V-J signature told ophthalmopathy apart from stable hyperthyroidism with less than 90% sensitivity and about 81% specificity, and in testing the same model reached 80%/75%.

Any patient with an uncontrolled infection, another autoimmune disease, pregnancy or lactation was excluded. Diagnoses relied on clinical symptoms, serum thyroxine and TRAb, thyroid ultrasound and orbital computed tomography. Total RNA was extracted with Trizol reagent, and quality was checked on an Agilent 2100 Bioanalyzer. V has 6 bases trimmed and J has 10 bases trimmed; junction bases matching no gene number 13. Reading the germline V gene gives CDR1 SGHVS and CDR2 FQNEAQ. Including the terminal cysteine and phenylalanine, the CDR3 comprises 14 residues. Here the CDR3 DNA is all that survives: 42 bases in frame from base 1. To note about this clonotype: The clone's antigen remains unknown. One base away there is no much larger clone; base qualities are not given.

The TCR beta CDR3 regions were amplified from RNA transcripts. The first round of RT-PCR for the TCR CDR3 was performed with the HTBI primer set and the Qiagen OneStep RT-PCR kit. Libraries were constructed in a second round of multiplex PCR, after which size selection and purification were performed. Paired-end sequencing of the libraries was performed with 100 bp reads on an Illumina HiSeq2000. The study's processing was this. Raw data were processed with SOAPnuke, discarding reads with adapters, uncalled bases, mean Phred below 15, or no exact constant-primer or identifier match. High-quality paired reads were merged with COPE v1.2.5, and unique nucleotide sequences were defined as clonotypes. Clonotypes were aligned to IMGT TRBV, TRBD and TRBJ reference segments using MiTCR v1.1. Only V-J combinations with frequency above 0.0001, covering about 99% of repertoires, were analysed. The TCS score was defined as F50 (clonal expansion) divided by E x V (chaos), with BLOSUM62-based TCRdist calculated between CDR3 peptides within each V-J. Welch's t-statistics and random forest reduced around 550 V-J features to around 14, which were used in a naive Bayes classifier (R e1071). Thyroid-blood repertoire similarity was quantified with the Morisita-Horn index. Starting from the raw public reads, TCRdb applied fastp trimming at Q25, assembled clones with MiXCR and retained in-frame beta chains. Each CDR3 protein gets just one entry, which takes the most common genes and DNA from the rows behind it. For this entry, the V and J calls and clone size follow TCRdb and not the study's own pipeline. The sample has hundreds of thousands of distinct CDR3 sequences on record, nearly 45% of them singletons. The ten largest make up less than 9% of the sample.

This sequence was found in an adult man with Graves' disease, either hyperthyroidism or ophthalmopathy (not recorded which). Sample: peripheral blood or thyroid tissue (not recorded which). The rearrangement combines TRBV7-8 with TRBJ1-1; 8 middle bases align to TRBD1. The DNA is as follows: TGTGCCAGCAGTCTCGACAGGGGAACCCCTCGAGCTTTCTTT. This encodes CASSLDRGTPRAFF. Reference TRBV7-8 and TRBJ1-1 genes cover what lies past the CDR3, so the full variable domain is GAGVSQSPRYKVAKRGQDVALRCDPISGHVSLFWYQQALGQGPEFLTYFQNEAQLDKSGLPSDRFFAERPEGSVSTLKIQRTQQEDSAVYLCASSLDRGTPRAFFGQGTRLTVV.